This T cell receptor beta chain was captured in a study of blood T cells in healthy people across ages. In this sample, this clonotype turned up many times. Trimming removed 4 bases from V and 2 bases from J, with 10 bases in between. CDR1 and CDR2 (germline): SGHRS, YFSETQ. The CDR3 loop spans 13 amino acids. The use of a sample-barcoded 5' primer and a J-beta primer mix characterized a second PCR of 7 to 11 cycles. A single record per CDR3 protein comes from TCRdb applying MiXCR to the 5' RACE reads. The sample carries around 1,500,000 distinct CDR3 sequences, roughly 27% recorded once. The rearrangement links TRBV5-1 to TRBJ2-7; possibly TRBD1 for D (6 bases). The clonotype was recovered from a woman in her twenties or thirties in good health. Sequenced sample: blood. The CDR3 reads CASSVDSTYEQYF. The CDR3 bases are TGCGCCAGCAGCGTGGACAGCACCTACGAGCAGTACTTC. Full variable domain (remainder filled in from reference TRBV5-1 and TRBJ2-7): KAGVTQTPRYLIKTRGQQVTLSCSPISGHRSVSWYQQTPGQGLQFLFEYFSETQRNKGNFPGRFSGRQFSNSRSEMNVSTLELGDSALYLCASSVDSTYEQYFGPGTRLTVT.